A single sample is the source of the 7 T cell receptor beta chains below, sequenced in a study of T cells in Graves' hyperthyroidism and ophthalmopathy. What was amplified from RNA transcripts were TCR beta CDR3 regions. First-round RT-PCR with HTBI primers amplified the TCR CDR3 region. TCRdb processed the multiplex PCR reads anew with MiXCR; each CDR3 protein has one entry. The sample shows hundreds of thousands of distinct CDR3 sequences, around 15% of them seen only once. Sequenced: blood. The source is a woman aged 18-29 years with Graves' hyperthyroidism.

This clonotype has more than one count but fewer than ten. The CDR3 is CSARLWPAGVGETQYF. CDR3 nucleotide sequence: TGCAGTGCTAGACTCTGGCCTGCGGGAGTCGGAGAGACCCAGTACTTC. The rearrangement links TRBV20-1 to TRBJ2-5, with 7 nucleotides matching TRBD2. This CDR3 is built from 16 residues. Germline CDR1 DFQATT, CDR2 SNEGSKA (reference sequence). The J segment lost 4 bases and the V segment lost 2 bases, leaving 13 bases of the junction unmatched.

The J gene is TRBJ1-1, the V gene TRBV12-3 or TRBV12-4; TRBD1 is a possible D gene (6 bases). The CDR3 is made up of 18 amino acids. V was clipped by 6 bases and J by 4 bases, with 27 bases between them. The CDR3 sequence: CASSLAGAVWGLGTEAFF. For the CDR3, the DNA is TGTGCCAGCAGCCTCGCCGGGGCGGTCTGGGGGCTGGGCACTGAAGCTTTCTTT.

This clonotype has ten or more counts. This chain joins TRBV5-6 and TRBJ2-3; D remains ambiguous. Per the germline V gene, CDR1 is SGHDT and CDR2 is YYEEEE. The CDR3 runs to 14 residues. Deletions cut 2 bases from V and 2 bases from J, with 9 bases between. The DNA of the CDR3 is TGTGCCAGCAGCTTCGAGCCCTCCACAGATACGCAGTATTTT. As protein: CASSFEPSTDTQYF.

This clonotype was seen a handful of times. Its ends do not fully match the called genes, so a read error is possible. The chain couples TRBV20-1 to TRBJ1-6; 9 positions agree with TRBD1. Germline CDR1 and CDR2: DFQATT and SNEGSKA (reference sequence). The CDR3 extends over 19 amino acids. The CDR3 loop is CSARKTGGSVDGYSSPLHF. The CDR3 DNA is TGCAGTGCAAGAAAGACAGGGGGTTCAGTCGACGGGTATAGTTCACCCCTCCACTTT.

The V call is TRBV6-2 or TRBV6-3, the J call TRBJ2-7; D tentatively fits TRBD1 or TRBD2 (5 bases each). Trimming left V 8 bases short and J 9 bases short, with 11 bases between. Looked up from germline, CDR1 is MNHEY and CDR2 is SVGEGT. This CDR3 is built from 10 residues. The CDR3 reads CASGAGGQYF. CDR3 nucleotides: TGTGCCAGCGGGGCTGGGGGGCAGTACTTC.

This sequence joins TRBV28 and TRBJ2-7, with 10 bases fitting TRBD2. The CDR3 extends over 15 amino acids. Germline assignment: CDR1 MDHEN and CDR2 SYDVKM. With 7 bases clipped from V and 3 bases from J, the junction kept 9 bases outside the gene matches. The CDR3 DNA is TGTGCCAGCACTCTCAGGGGGACTAGCGACTACGAGCAGTACTTC. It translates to CASTLRGTSDYEQYF.

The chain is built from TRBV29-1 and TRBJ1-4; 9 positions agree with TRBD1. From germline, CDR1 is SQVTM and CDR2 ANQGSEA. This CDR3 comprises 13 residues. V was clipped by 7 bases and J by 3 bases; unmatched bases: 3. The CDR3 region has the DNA TGCAGCGACAGGGACAGGGCTAATGAAAAACTGTTTTTT. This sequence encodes CSDRDRANEKLFF. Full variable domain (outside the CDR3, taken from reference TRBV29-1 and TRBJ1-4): SAVISQKPSRDICQRGTSLTIQCQVDSQVTMMFWYRQQPGQSLTLIATANQGSEATYESGFVIDKFPISRPNLTFSTLTVSNMSPEDSSIYLCSDRDRANEKLFFGSGTQLSVL.